Described below is a single T cell receptor (beta chain) sequence and its context. Its antigen remains unidentified. This entry belongs to a study of T-cell reconstitution after alpha-beta-depleted transplantation in children. The CDR3 totals 16 residues. Germline V gene sequence: CDR1 MDHEN, CDR2 SYDVKM. With 5 bases removed from V and 5 bases from J, the gap between germline ends came to 21 bases. Preparation of the TCRbeta library involved a method that used unique molecular identifiers. TCRdb called the PCR reads again in MiXCR, with one record for every CDR3 protein. The table records fewer than 550,000 distinct CDR3 sequences, around 10% of them present only once. Points from the study as a whole: Diversity and T-cell counts at one year after transplant derived mostly from new T cells. Several hundred expanded graft clones reportedly gave rise to the alpha-beta T cells present about two months after transplant.

The chain employs TRBV28 and TRBJ2-5, with a tentative D call TRBD1 (6 bases). The sequence was obtained from a female patient between 2 and 15 years old who had a stem cell transplant for aplastic anemia, so the T cells may come from the graft donor. Sequencing was performed on PBMCs, mostly from graft donor cells, taken 180 days after TCRalphabeta/CD19-depleted stem cell transplant. CDR3 in DNA: TGTGCCAGCAGTGCATGGGCCAACCGTGGGGGCGAGACCCAGTACTTC. This translates into CASSAWANRGGETQYF.